The 16 T cell receptor beta chains below come from one sample, sequenced in a study of CD8 T cells in ankylosing spondylitis. One entry per CDR3 protein, called by TCRdb with MiXCR from the 5' RACE reads. This sample yields 180,000 or so distinct CDR3 sequences, of which 11% are seen a single time; 25% to 35% belongs to the top ten. The sample was blood, either unsorted or a sorted T cell fraction (not recorded which). The receptors shown here come from a male donor with ankylosing spondylitis or in good health (not recorded which).

This clonotype showed up many times. The J gene is TRBJ2-3, the V gene TRBV7-9; 7 positions agree with TRBD2. The CDR3 is 14 amino acids. Germline loops: CDR1 SEHNR, CDR2 FQNEAQ (reference sequence). Trimming at V came to 5 bases and at J to 0 bases, leaving 2 bases not matched to a gene. The CDR3 spells CASSPTSSTDTQYF. The CDR3 DNA follows: TGTGCCAGCAGCCCGACTAGCAGCACAGATACGCAGTATTTT.

In its sample, this clonotype was seen many times. The chain is built from TRBV20-1 and TRBJ1-2; no firm D call. The CDR3 is 11 amino acids. Germline CDR1 is DFQATT and CDR2 is SNEGSKA (reference sequence). V was pared by 3 bases and J by 2 bases, with 4 bases between. Written as DNA, the CDR3 is TGCAGTGCTAGCAAAAACTATGGCTACACCTTC. Translation gives CSASKNYGYTF.

This clonotype appeared a few times. The chain uses TRBV4-3 and TRBJ1-2; D unclear. V lost 5 bases and J lost 4, with 8 bases in between. Germline V gene lookup returns CDR1 LGHNA and CDR2 YSLEER. This CDR3 is built from 12 residues. The CDR3 spells CASSAEGYGYTF. The CDR3 DNA follows: TGCGCCAGCAGCGCTGAGGGCTATGGCTACACCTTC.

At least ten counts were recorded for this clonotype. The V and J genes are TRBV4-1 and TRBJ2-5; TRBD2 agrees at 11 bases. V was clipped by 3 bases and J by 5 bases; unmatched bases: 5. CDR1 and CDR2 from the germline V gene are MGHRA and YSYEKL. This CDR3 region has 15 residues. CDR3 DNA sequence: TGCGCCAGCAGCCAGACTAGCGGGAACGGTGAGACCCAGTACTTC. Its protein is CASSQTSGNGETQYF.

This clonotype occurred many times. V gene TRBV5-5 combines with J gene TRBJ1-4; D is ambiguous. This CDR3 comprises 14 residues. Trimming left V 0 bases short and J 5 bases short, with 8 bases between. Germline V gene data show CDR1 as SGHKS and CDR2 as YYEKEE (reference sequence). In nucleotides, the CDR3 is TGTGCCAGCAGCTTGGAGGCCGAAAATGAAAAACTGTTTTTT. This sequence encodes CASSLEAENEKLFF.

This clonotype has at least ten counts. This sequence joins TRBV5-1 and TRBJ2-2; D is perhaps TRBD1 (6 bases). This CDR3 comprises 14 residues. Germline V gene sequence: CDR1 SGHRS, CDR2 YFSETQ. V lost 4 bases and J 5 bases, leaving 12 bases between the germline ends. CDR3 DNA sequence: TGCGCCAGCAGCGATCCCAGGGGAACCGGGGAGCTGTTTTTT. Its protein is CASSDPRGTGELFF. Combining the CDR3 with reference TRBV5-1 and TRBJ2-2 gives the whole variable domain KAGVTQTPRYLIKTRGQQVTLSCSPISGHRSVSWYQQTPGQGLQFLFEYFSETQRNKGNFPGRFSGRQFSNSRSEMNVSTLELGDSALYLCASSDPRGTGELFFGEGSRLTVL.

The chain uses TRBV20-1 and TRBJ2-1; a possible D gene is TRBD2 (6 bases). The CDR3 is 15 residues long. Deletions cut 6 bases from V and 4 bases from J, with 19 bases between. The V gene's germline CDR1 is DFQATT and CDR2 SNEGSKA (reference sequence). CDR3: CSASSGSEWYNEQFF. CDR3 nucleotides: TGCAGTGCCTCCTCCGGGAGTGAGTGGTACAATGAGCAGTTCTTC.

The chain couples TRBV7-9 to TRBJ1-2; perhaps TRBD1 as D (6 bases). The CDR3 contains 14 residues. Germline CDR1 reads SEHNR; CDR2 reads FQNEAQ (reference sequence). V shed 5 bases and J shed 8 bases, with 18 bases lying between them. This CDR3 reads CASSLSPGAKGYTF. In nucleotides, the CDR3 is TGTGCCAGCAGCCTTAGCCCGGGGGCTAAGGGCTACACCTTC.

There are many counts of this clonotype. The chain couples TRBV5-1 to TRBJ2-5; D might be TRBD1 or TRBD2, each matching 5 bases. V lost 2 bases and J 2 bases, leaving 7 bases between the germline ends. The CDR3 has 13 amino acids. Germline V gene lookup returns CDR1 SGHRS and CDR2 YFSETQ. CDR3 DNA: TGCGCCAGCAGCTTCGGGGCGCAAGAGACCCAGTACTTC. Translating gives CASSFGAQETQYF.

This clonotype was observed at least ten times. The rearrangement links TRBV15 to TRBJ2-7; D unresolved. The CDR3 loop spans 14 amino acids. V lost 0 bases to trimming and J lost 5 bases, with 11 bases between them. Germline CDR1 and CDR2: LNHNV and YYDKDF (reference sequence). The CDR3 DNA is TGTGCCACCAGCAGAGAGGTCGTAGTAGACGAGCAGTACTTC. This translates into CATSREVVVDEQYF. The full variable domain, with the rest looked up from reference TRBV15 and TRBJ2-7, is DAMVIQNPRYQVTQFGKPVTLSCSQTLNHNVMYWYQQKSSQAPKLLFHYYDKDFNNEADTPDNFQSRRPNTSFCFLDIRSPGLGDTAMYLCATSREVVVDEQYFGPGTRLTVT.

This clonotype was counted at least ten times. V usage is TRBV28 and J usage is TRBJ2-5; 9 nucleotides align to TRBD2. From germline, CDR1 is MDHEN and CDR2 SYDVKM. The CDR3 is made up of 13 amino acids. The V segment lost 8 bases and the J segment 5 bases; nucleotides outside the gene matches: 6. The CDR3 here is CASGRGGQETQYF. The CDR3 DNA is TGTGCCAGCGGGCGGGGGGGCCAGGAGACCCAGTACTTC.

This clonotype was observed at least ten times. The rearrangement links TRBV20-1 to TRBJ1-2; 7 bases fit TRBD1. The CDR3 loop spans 14 amino acids. Germline values: CDR1 DFQATT, CDR2 SNEGSKA (reference sequence). Trimming at V came to 1 base and at J to 0 bases, leaving 2 bases not matched to a gene. DNA of the CDR3: TGCAGTGCTAGAGGCACAGGGGCTAACTATGGCTACACCTTC. Its translation is CSARGTGANYGYTF.

This clonotype showed up many times. For the CDR3, the DNA is TGTGCCAGCAGGTACGGTGGAGGGTGGAGCAATCAGCCCCAGCATTTT. Its protein is CASRYGGGWSNQPQHF. The genes are TRBV6-2 or TRBV6-3 and TRBJ1-5, with no clear D. The CDR3 length is 16 residues. Germline V CDR1 and CDR2: MNHEY, SVGEGT. V lost 6 bases and J 1 base, leaving 16 bases between the germline ends.

This clonotype was seen a handful of times. This chain uses TRBV9 with TRBJ2-3; the match to TRBD2 covers 13 bases. Germline CDR1 is SGDLS and CDR2 is YYNGEE. J gave up 6 bases and V 4 bases, and 11 bases lay outside the gene matches. The CDR3 contains 17 residues. CDR3 DNA sequence: TGTGCCAGCAGCCCGAGAGGGACTAGCGGGGTCGGGGATACGCAGTATTTT. This translates into CASSPRGTSGVGDTQYF.

In this sample, this clonotype turned up many times. A junction boundary mismatches the germline segment, possibly from a read error. The V call is TRBV28, the J call TRBJ1-2, with 9 bases lining up with TRBD1. CDR3 length equals 13 residues. Germline CDR1 reads MDHEN; CDR2 reads SYDVKM. Here the CDR3 DNA reads TGTGCCAGCAAACTCCGGGACAGGGAACTGGACTTCTTC. This encodes CASKLRDRELDFF.

In this sample, this clonotype turned up many times. DNA for the CDR3: TGTGCCAGCAGTGGGGGATTAAGGGGTGAAAAACTGTTTTTT. The encoded protein is CASSGGLRGEKLFF. The J gene is TRBJ1-4, the V gene TRBV25-1, with a possible D match to TRBD1 (5 bases). There are 14 residues in the CDR3. Per germline, CDR1 MGHDK and CDR2 SYGVNS. Trimming shortened V by 4 bases and J by 7 bases, and 13 bases separated the two germline ends.